A single sample gave rise to the 16 T cell receptor beta chains below, sequenced in a study of graft-versus-host responses after intestinal transplantation. The data were produced by immunoSEQ multiplex PCR, yet TCRdb's version contains in-frame clones alone and is incomplete. The repertoire includes over 100,000 clones, around 94% of them detected once, and 1% to 1.5% sits in the top ten. No antigen has been identified for these receptors. The source was unstimulated CD8+ T cells sorted from spleen or lymph node cells, collected before transplant. The receptors originated from a human donor who was the organ donor for an intestinal transplant.

The chain links TRBV7-3 to TRBJ2-3; tentatively, D is TRBD2 (5 bases). Per the germline V gene, CDR1 is SGHTA and CDR2 is FQGTGA. CDR3 length equals 14 residues. The ends were cut back, 2 bases at V and 2 bases at J, with 8 bases in the middle. The CDR3 sequence is CASSLVGNTDTQYF. DNA for the CDR3: TGTGCCAGCAGCTTAGTCGGGAACACAGATACGCAGTATTTT.

The V call is TRBV28, the J call TRBJ1-2, with TRBD1 matching 8 bases. V shed 5 bases, J shed 8 bases, and the junction held 10 bases outside the gene matches. Germline assignment: CDR1 MDHEN and CDR2 SYDVKM. The CDR3 is 14 residues long. The CDR3 loop reads CASSPTRGREGYTF. CDR3 nucleotide sequence: TGTGCCAGCAGTCCGACCAGGGGGCGAGAAGGCTACACCTTC.

This chain connects TRBV4-1 to TRBJ1-5; 8 bases align to TRBD1. V lost 3 bases and J lost 6; bases outside the gene matches: 10. This CDR3 contains 16 residues. Germline V lookup: CDR1 MGHRA, CDR2 YSYEKL. The CDR3 region has the DNA TGCGCCAGCAGCCAGGGTTATGGACAGGGAGGTCAGCCCCAGCATTTT. Translation gives CASSQGYGQGGQPQHF.

The chain combines TRBV6-6 with TRBJ2-5; tentatively, D is TRBD2 (5 bases). CDR1 and CDR2 from the germline V gene are MNHNY and SVGAGI (reference sequence). V lost 3 bases to trimming and J lost 0 bases, with 11 bases between them. The CDR3 loop spans 15 amino acids. The CDR3 sequence is CASSYPDSNQETQYF. The DNA for the CDR3 is TGTGCCAGCAGTTATCCGGACTCGAACCAAGAGACCCAGTACTTC.

The chain employs TRBV7-3 and TRBJ1-1; D is uncertain. Trimming left V 7 bases short and J 6 bases short, with 12 bases between. The CDR3 totals 12 residues. Per the germline V gene, CDR1 is SGHTA and CDR2 is FQGTGA. CDR3 in DNA: TGTGCCAGCACCCGTAAGTCGCCTGAAGCTTTCTTT. Translated: CASTRKSPEAFF.

J is TRBJ2-5 and V is TRBV30; D call uncertain. The V end lost 4 bases, the J end lost 5 bases, and 8 bases lay between the germline ends. Germline V gene lookup returns CDR1 GTSNPN and CDR2 SVGIG (reference sequence). The CDR3 consists of 11 residues. Here the CDR3 reads CAWTFGETQYF. The CDR3 DNA follows: TGTGCCTGGACGTTTGGGGAGACCCAGTACTTC.

The J gene is TRBJ2-3, the V gene TRBV6-1; D ambiguous. The CDR3 contains 13 residues. V lost 10 bases and J 0 bases, leaving 11 bases between the germline ends. From germline, CDR1 is MNHNS and CDR2 SASEGT. The CDR3 DNA reads as TGTGCCACTACGATCCCTAGCACAGATACGCAGTATTTT. Protein product: CATTIPSTDTQYF.

The chain couples TRBV5-5 to TRBJ1-2, with D hard to call. V was cut by 5 bases and J by 6 bases, with 14 bases left in between. Germline lookup yields CDR1 SGHKS and CDR2 YYEKEE (reference sequence). CDR3 length equals 13 residues. The CDR3 sequence: CASRGMTSDGYTF. CDR3 nucleotide sequence: TGTGCCAGCAGAGGGATGACATCCGATGGCTACACCTTC.

The CDR3 loop reads CATSLGGVYGYTF. The CDR3 nucleotides are TGTGCCACCAGCCTCGGGGGCGTCTATGGCTACACCTTC. The J gene is TRBJ1-2, the V gene TRBV15, with D maybe TRBD1 (6 bases). This CDR3 has 13 amino acids. Between the trimmed V and J ends, which lost 5 bases and 4 bases, there was a span of 11 bases. Germline-derived CDR1 and CDR2 are LNHNV and YYDKDF (reference sequence).

This clone was observed a few times. The chain joins TRBV28 to TRBJ1-1; 7 nucleotides align to TRBD1. V lost 5 bases, J lost 0 bases, and 6 bases stayed unmatched. CDR3 length: 15 residues. Germline V lookup: CDR1 MDHEN, CDR2 SYDVKM. The CDR3 sequence: CASSPPGTVNTEAFF. Here the CDR3 DNA reads TGTGCCAGCAGTCCTCCCGGGACAGTGAACACTGAAGCTTTCTTT.

The J gene is TRBJ2-7, the V gene TRBV29-1; D is unresolved. This CDR3 is 13 amino acids long. V shed 6 bases and J shed 0 bases, with 12 bases lying between them. Germline V gene data show CDR1 as SQVTM and CDR2 as ANQGSEA. CDR3 protein: CSVLYSSSYEQYF. DNA for the CDR3: TGCAGCGTCCTTTACTCGAGCTCCTACGAGCAGTACTTC.

The rearrangement uses TRBV7-9 and TRBJ2-1, with D perhaps TRBD1 or TRBD2 (5 bases each). CDR1 is SEHNR and CDR2 is FQNEAQ in the germline V gene (reference sequence). V lost 5 bases and J 6 bases, leaving 14 bases between the germline ends. The CDR3 length is 14 residues. The CDR3 region is CASSRPGASNEQFF. CDR3 in DNA: TGTGCCAGCAGCCGGCCCGGGGCCAGCAATGAGCAGTTCTTC.

This chain uses TRBV27 with TRBJ1-2, with TRBD1 matching 7 bases. Trimming removed 5 bases from V and 4 bases from J; junction bases left unmatched: 7. CDR3 length: 14 residues. The germline CDR1 and CDR2 sequences are MNHEY and SMNVEV (reference sequence). The CDR3 nucleotides read TGTGCCAGCAGTCCAGGGGGGGGCGGCTATGGCTACACCTTC. Translating it yields CASSPGGGGYGYTF.

This sequence joins TRBV21-1 and TRBJ2-7; the D call TRBD2 from the table was never checked on the DNA. TRBV21-1 is designated a pseudogene. This CDR3 is 14 amino acids long. The CDR3 loop is CASSREAGSYEQYF. The DNA of the CDR3 is TGTGCCAGCAGCAGGGAAGCGGGCTCCTACGAGCAGTACTTC.

V is TRBV7-2 and J is TRBJ2-7; D is unresolved. Trimming pared 5 bases from V and 5 bases from J, leaving 19 bases between. Germline CDR1 is SGHTA and CDR2 is FQGNSA. This CDR3 has 15 amino acids. CDR3 nucleotide sequence: TGTGCCAGCAGCCCGCCCGAAGCGCCCCGGGACGAGCAGTACTTC. It encodes CASSPPEAPRDEQYF.

The chain joins TRBV2 to TRBJ2-1, with no clear D. Trimming left V 6 bases short and J 5 bases short, with 14 bases between. CDR1 and CDR2 from the germline V gene are SNHLY and FYNNEI. The CDR3 covers 14 residues. For the CDR3, the DNA is TGTGCCAGCAGGAGTTTTACCCCCGACAATGAGCAGTTCTTC. It specifies CASRSFTPDNEQFF.